A single sample is the source of the 28 T cell receptor beta chains below, sequenced in a study of blood T cell repertoires in COVID-19. Generated by immunoSEQ multiplex PCR, the TCRdb table keeps only in-frame clones and is missing some. The table records 250,000 to 300,000 clones, 80% to 90% of them present only once. Sequenced: PBMCs or T cells enriched from blood (not recorded which). Receptor source: a woman in her forties or fifties who had recovered from COVID-19.

This clone was observed a single time. This chain joins TRBV6-6 and TRBJ1-5; TRBD1 is a possible D gene (6 bases). CDR1 and CDR2 (germline): MNHNY, SVGAGI (reference sequence). V dropped 4 bases and J dropped 3 bases, with 10 bases sitting between them. This CDR3 has 14 amino acids. The CDR3: CASSFWTDNQPQHF. CDR3 sequence (DNA): TGTGCCAGCAGTTTCTGGACAGACAATCAGCCCCAGCATTTT.

This rearrangement joins TRBV27 to TRBJ1-6, with D perhaps matching TRBD1 (6 bases). Germline V CDR1 and CDR2: MNHEY, SMNVEV (reference sequence). The CDR3 loop spans 17 amino acids. V gave up 2 bases and J gave up 6 bases, with 17 bases separating them. The CDR3 nucleotides read TGTGCCAGCAGTTTAGGGGGCGCTGGGGCGCCTAATTCACCCCTCCACTTT. Translating gives CASSLGGAGAPNSPLHF.

This rearrangement joins TRBV6-1 to TRBJ2-7; D call uncertain. The ends were cut back, 2 bases at V and 0 bases at J, with 14 bases in the middle. This CDR3 spans 16 amino acids. Germline V gives CDR1 MNHNS, CDR2 SASEGT. This chain's CDR3 is CASSELVSISSYEQYF. The CDR3 DNA reads as TGTGCCAGCAGTGAATTAGTTAGCATCAGCTCCTACGAGCAGTACTTC.

The chain joins TRBV2 to TRBJ2-3; D unresolved. CDR3 size: 12 residues. Germline V gene lookup returns CDR1 SNHLY and CDR2 FYNNEI. V gave up 4 bases and J gave up 5 bases, with 7 bases separating them. DNA for the CDR3: TGTGCCAGCAGTGTACTCGGAGATACGCAGTATTTT. Amino acids: CASSVLGDTQYF.

This clone has more than one count but fewer than ten. The chain carries TRBV2 and TRBJ1-4, with TRBD1 identical over 9 bases. The germline gives CDR1 SNHLY, CDR2 FYNNEI. The V segment lost 4 bases and the J segment 8 bases; nucleotides outside the gene matches: 5. The CDR3 covers 14 residues. The DNA for the CDR3 is TGTGCCAGCAGTGGCCGACAGGGGGACGAAAAACTGTTTTTT. Its translation is CASSGRQGDEKLFF.

V usage is TRBV29-1 and J usage is TRBJ1-4; D gene unclear. The CDR3 has 13 amino acids. The ends were cut back, 1 base at V and 10 bases at J, with 13 bases in the middle. Germline V CDR1 and CDR2: SQVTM, ANQGSEA. The CDR3 protein is CSVEAGLRGKLFF. The CDR3 DNA reads TGCAGCGTTGAAGCGGGTTTACGTGGAAAACTGTTTTTT.

The chain employs TRBV24-1 and TRBJ2-4, with TRBD2 matching 8 bases. This CDR3 spans 19 amino acids. J lost 4 bases, V lost 3 bases, and 16 bases had no gene match. CDR1 is KGHDR, CDR2 SFDVKD, per germline. The CDR3 here is CATSDPASGGEAAKNIQYF. CDR3 nucleotide sequence: TGTGCCACCAGTGATCCAGCCTCGGGGGGGGAGGCGGCAAAAAACATTCAGTACTTC.

V and J are TRBV7-8 and TRBJ2-5, with D unclear. Trimming took 1 base from V and 2 from J, leaving 11 bases between them. Germline CDR1 reads SGHVS; CDR2 reads FQNEAQ. The CDR3 covers 15 residues. The chain's CDR3 is CASSLVWARQETQYF. In DNA, the CDR3 is TGTGCCAGCAGCTTAGTGTGGGCCAGACAAGAGACCCAGTACTTC.

The chain links TRBV18 to TRBJ1-1; D gene unclear. CDR1 is KGHSH and CDR2 is LQKENI in the germline V gene. V shed 1 base and J shed 1 base, with 7 bases lying between them. The CDR3 is 14 residues long. CDR3 in DNA: TGTGCCAGCTCACCACTAGAAACGAACACTGAAGCTTTCTTT. This encodes CASSPLETNTEAFF.

V usage is TRBV6-5 and J usage is TRBJ1-6, with unresolved D. Germline V gene sequence: CDR1 MNHEY, CDR2 SVGAGI. V lost 11 bases to trimming and J lost 7 bases, with 21 bases between them. The CDR3 runs to 15 residues. The CDR3 protein is CAGQDIGSKNSPLHF. The CDR3 DNA reads as TGTGCCGGTCAGGATATCGGCTCTAAGAATTCACCCCTCCACTTT.

CDR3 residues: CASSQGGRGTNEQFF. The CDR3, as DNA: TGTGCCAGCAGCCAAGGCGGGAGGGGGACCAATGAGCAGTTCTTC. V usage is TRBV3-1 (or the pseudogene TRBV3-2) and J usage is TRBJ2-1; 9 bases align to TRBD2. This CDR3 region has 15 residues. J was trimmed by 6 bases and V by 1 base; bases with no gene match: 4. The germline V gene has CDR1 LGHDT and CDR2 YNNKEL (reference sequence).

This chain uses TRBV7-2 with TRBJ1-1, with a tentative D call TRBD1 (5 bases). This CDR3 has 17 amino acids. Germline values: CDR1 SGHTA, CDR2 FQGNSA. The V gene lost 4 bases and the J gene lost 3 bases, with 21 bases spanning the gap. CDR3: CASSYNPGGVTYTEAFF. CDR3 bases: TGTGCCAGCAGCTACAATCCCGGAGGGGTTACCTACACTGAAGCTTTCTTT.

V and J are TRBV19 and TRBJ1-5; 8 nucleotides line up with TRBD1. Germline CDR1 reads LNHDA; CDR2 reads SQIVND (reference sequence). CDR3 length: 16 amino acids. The ends lost 1 base at V and 7 bases at J; junction bases unmatched: 9. The CDR3 coding sequence is TGTGCCAGTAGTATAGTAATCTCAGGGGGCGGACAGCCCCAGCATTTT. This codes for CASSIVISGGGQPQHF.

The V gene is TRBV3-1 (or the pseudogene TRBV3-2), the J gene TRBJ1-6, with a weak D call TRBD1 (5 bases). Between the trimmed V and J ends, which lost 2 bases and 6 bases, there was a span of 20 bases. The CDR3 has 18 amino acids. Germline V lookup: CDR1 LGHDT, CDR2 YNNKEL (reference sequence). The CDR3 sequence: CASSQRIDGHDINSPLHF. CDR3 bases: TGTGCCAGCAGCCAACGCATCGATGGACACGACATTAATTCACCCCTCCACTTT.

The gene calls are TRBV28 and TRBJ2-3; no firm D call. Trimming took 5 bases from V and 0 from J, leaving 3 bases between them. This CDR3 region has 12 residues. Germline V gives CDR1 MDHEN, CDR2 SYDVKM. CDR3 sequence (DNA): TGTGCCAGCAGTGGCAGCACAGATACGCAGTATTTT. Protein product: CASSGSTDTQYF.

The J gene is TRBJ2-7, the V gene TRBV12-3 or TRBV12-4; 7 bases line up with TRBD1. This CDR3 is built from 13 residues. The J segment lost 2 bases and the V segment lost 10 bases, leaving 8 bases of the junction unmatched. The CDR3 DNA reads TGTGCCATCATGGACAGGAGCCCCTACGAGCAGTACTTC. It is translated as CAIMDRSPYEQYF.

The rearrangement links TRBV7-6 to TRBJ2-2; 13 bases match TRBD2. V dropped 6 bases and J dropped 6; count of bases not matched to a gene: 4. Germline assignment: CDR1 SGHVS and CDR2 FNYEAQ. This CDR3 comprises 15 residues. In nucleotides, the CDR3 is TGTGCCAGCAGTTCTACTAGCGGGAGGGCCGGGGAGCTGTTTTTT. This codes for CASSSTSGRAGELFF.

V usage is TRBV6-5 and J usage is TRBJ2-3, with D unresolved. Germline V gene data show CDR1 as MNHEY and CDR2 as SVGAGI. The CDR3 contains 13 residues. Trimming removed 4 bases from V and 1 base from J, with 6 bases in between. CDR3 protein: CASSSQGTDTQYF. The DNA of the CDR3 is TGTGCCAGCAGTTCCCAGGGCACAGATACGCAGTATTTT.

The gene calls are TRBV28 and TRBJ2-7; D not resolved. There are 15 residues in the CDR3. Germline lookup yields CDR1 MDHEN and CDR2 SYDVKM. The ends were cut back, 5 bases at V and 1 base at J, with 15 bases in the middle. CDR3 sequence reads: CASSPPRVRSYEQYF. The CDR3 DNA is TGTGCCAGCAGTCCCCCCCGGGTAAGGTCCTACGAGCAGTACTTC.

The rearrangement uses TRBV5-4 and TRBJ1-6; D ambiguous. V lost 4 bases to trimming and J lost 7 bases, with 15 bases between them. Germline V gene lookup returns CDR1 SGHNT and CDR2 YYREEE (reference sequence). The CDR3 has 15 residues. The CDR3 spells CASSKAGPGNSPLHF. CDR3 nucleotides: TGTGCCAGCAGCAAGGCCGGACCGGGGAATTCACCCCTCCACTTT. Variable domain in full (rest from reference TRBV5-4 and TRBJ1-6): ETGVTQSPTHLIKTRGQQVTLRCSSQSGHNTVSWYQQALGQGPQFIFQYYREEENGRGNFPPRFSGLQFPNYSSELNVNALELDDSALYLCASSKAGPGNSPLHFGNGTRLTVT.

This clone was observed a few times. The chain links TRBV2 to TRBJ2-5; maybe TRBD2 (6 bases). Germline CDR1 SNHLY, CDR2 FYNNEI. V lost 4 bases and J lost 4, with 10 bases in between. This CDR3 has 13 amino acids. The CDR3 loop is CASSGGAGETQYF. As DNA, the CDR3 is TGTGCCAGCAGTGGAGGAGCGGGAGAGACCCAGTACTTC.

The chain employs TRBV5-1 and TRBJ2-7, with a weak D call TRBD1 (6 bases). The CDR3 extends over 14 amino acids. The germline V and J ends were trimmed by 0 bases and 3 bases, with 10 bases remaining between them. Germline CDR1 SGHRS, CDR2 YFSETQ. The CDR3 nucleotides are TGCGCCAGCAGCTTGGGACAGGCTCTCTACGAGCAGTACTTC. As protein: CASSLGQALYEQYF.

This clone was seen only a few times. This chain connects TRBV29-1 to TRBJ2-1, with 9 nucleotides matching TRBD2. CDR1 is SQVTM and CDR2 is ANQGSEA in the germline V gene. V shed 7 bases and J 3 bases; nucleotides not matched to a gene: 4. CDR3 size: 13 residues. CDR3 bases: TGCAGCGGGCGGGAGGGCGGCTACAATGAGCAGTTCTTC. Residues: CSGREGGYNEQFF.

This chain links TRBV11-2 with TRBJ2-1; 8 nucleotides align to TRBD2. From germline, CDR1 is SGHAT and CDR2 FQNNGV. V trimming: 3 bases; J trimming: 3 bases; junction bases outside the gene matches: 4. This CDR3 contains 15 residues. In DNA, the CDR3 is TGTGCCAGCAGCTTCGGGGGGGGAAACTACAATGAGCAGTTCTTC. This encodes CASSFGGGNYNEQFF.

This chain uses TRBV20-1 with TRBJ1-2, with D possibly being TRBD1 (6 bases). Deletions cut 3 bases from V and 2 bases from J, with 13 bases between. This CDR3 spans 14 amino acids. From germline, CDR1 is DFQATT and CDR2 SNEGSKA (reference sequence). CDR3 region: CSASYTTGNYGYTF. The CDR3 coding sequence is TGCAGTGCTAGTTATACGACAGGAAACTATGGCTACACCTTC.

V and J are TRBV19 and TRBJ2-2; 7 bases fit TRBD2. The germline CDR1 and CDR2 sequences are LNHDA and SQIVND (reference sequence). This CDR3 is built from 15 residues. After removal of 5 bases from V and 6 bases from J, the junction contained 9 bases not matched to a gene. Here the CDR3 reads CASSLGGRYAGELFF. In DNA, the CDR3 is TGTGCCAGTAGTTTGGGCGGGAGATACGCCGGGGAGCTGTTTTTT.

The rearrangement links TRBV27 to TRBJ1-4; TRBD1 matches 10 bases. V was pared by 8 bases and J by 0 bases, with 6 bases of the junction left unmatched. Germline V lookup: CDR1 MNHEY, CDR2 SMNVEV (reference sequence). The CDR3 is 16 amino acids. The CDR3 spells CASRQGALTTNEKLFF. The CDR3 DNA follows: TGTGCCAGCCGACAGGGGGCTCTTACAACTAATGAAAAACTGTTTTTT.

CDR3: CASSDRVYNEQFF. The CDR3 DNA reads as TGTGCCAGCAGTGACAGGGTGTACAATGAGCAGTTCTTC. V is TRBV2 and J is TRBJ2-1; D perhaps matches TRBD1 (5 bases). The CDR3 sequence is 13 residues long. In germline, CDR1 is SNHLY, CDR2 FYNNEI. V dropped 3 bases and J dropped 4 bases, with 7 bases sitting between them.